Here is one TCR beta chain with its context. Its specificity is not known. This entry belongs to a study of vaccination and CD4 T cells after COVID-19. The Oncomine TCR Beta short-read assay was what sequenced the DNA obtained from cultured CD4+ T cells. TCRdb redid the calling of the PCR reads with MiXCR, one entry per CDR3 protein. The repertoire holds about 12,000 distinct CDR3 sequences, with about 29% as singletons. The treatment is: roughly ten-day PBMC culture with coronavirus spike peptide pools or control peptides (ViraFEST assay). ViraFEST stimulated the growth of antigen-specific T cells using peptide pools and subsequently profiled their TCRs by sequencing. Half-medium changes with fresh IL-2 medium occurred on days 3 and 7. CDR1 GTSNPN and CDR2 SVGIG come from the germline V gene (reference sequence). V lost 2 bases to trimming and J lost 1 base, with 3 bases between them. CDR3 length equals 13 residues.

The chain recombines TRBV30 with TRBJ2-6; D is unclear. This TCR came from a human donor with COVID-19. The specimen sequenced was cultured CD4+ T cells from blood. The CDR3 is CAWSSSGANVLTF. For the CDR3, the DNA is TGTGCCTGGAGTTCTTCTGGGGCCAACGTCCTGACTTTC.